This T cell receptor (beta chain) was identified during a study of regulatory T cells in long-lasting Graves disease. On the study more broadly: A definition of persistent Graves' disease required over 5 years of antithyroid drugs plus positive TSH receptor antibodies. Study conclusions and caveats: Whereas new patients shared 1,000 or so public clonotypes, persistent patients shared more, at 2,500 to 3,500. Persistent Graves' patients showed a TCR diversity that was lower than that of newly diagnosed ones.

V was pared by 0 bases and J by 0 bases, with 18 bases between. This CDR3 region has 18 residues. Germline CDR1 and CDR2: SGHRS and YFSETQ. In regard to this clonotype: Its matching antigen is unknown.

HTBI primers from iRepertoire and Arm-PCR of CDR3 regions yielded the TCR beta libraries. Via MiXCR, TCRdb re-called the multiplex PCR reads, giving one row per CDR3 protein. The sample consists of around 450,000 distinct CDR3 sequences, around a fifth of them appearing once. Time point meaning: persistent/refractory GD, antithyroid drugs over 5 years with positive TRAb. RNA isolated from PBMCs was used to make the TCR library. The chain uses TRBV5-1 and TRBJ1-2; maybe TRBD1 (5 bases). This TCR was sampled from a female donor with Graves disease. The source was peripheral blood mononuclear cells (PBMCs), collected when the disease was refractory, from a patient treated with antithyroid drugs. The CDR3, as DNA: TGCGCCAGCAGCTTGGGTGCCGGGACCGGTCTAGCTAACTATGGCTACACCTTC. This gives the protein CASSLGAGTGLANYGYTF.